This T cell receptor beta chain was sequenced for a study of blood T cell repertoires in COVID-19. The CDR3 spans 14 residues. Trimming cost V 4 bases and J 1 base, with 10 bases left between them. CDR1 is GTSNPN and CDR2 is SVGIG in the germline V gene (reference sequence). Libraries were prepared by immunoSEQ multiplex PCR; TCRdb keeps only in-frame clonotypes and omits some of them. Of 410,000 or so clones listed, around 89% are singletons. The sequence derives from a woman between 35 and 50 years old with COVID-19, enrolled during active disease. Sequences were obtained from peripheral blood. This chain uses TRBV30 with TRBJ2-2; TRBD1 is a possible D gene (6 bases). CDR3: CAWTIGGNTGELFF. Here the CDR3 DNA reads TGTGCCTGGACCATAGGGGGGAACACCGGGGAGCTGTTTTTT.